This is a list of T cell receptor beta chains from one sample in a study of blood T cell repertoires in COVID-19. Assay: immunoSEQ multiplex PCR; the TCRdb copy retains only in-frame clones and omits some. In the table there are 80,000 to 95,000 clones, about 90% of which are singletons. Input material: peripheral blood. All receptors derive from a human donor in a cohort sampled during active COVID-19. Both conserved end residues are part of each CDR3.

TRBV4-2	TRBJ1-2	14	CASSRLGDFYGYTF
TRBV15	TRBJ1-3	12	CATSRDGDTIYF
TRBV6-6	TRBJ2-7	11	CASSYGTTGYF
TRBV7-2	TRBJ1-4	15	CASSPTGTANEKLFF
TRBV27	TRBJ2-7	9	CASGPEQYF
TRBV14	TRBJ2-3	16	CASSQVRGGTTDTQYF
TRBV30	TRBJ1-4	15	CAWSGARSTNEKLFF
TRBV7-6	TRBJ2-6	16	CASSLARGAGANVLTF
TRBV27	TRBJ1-5	15	CASRYLGGGHQPQHF
TRBV12-3/TRBV12-4	TRBJ1-5	13	CASRGQGPGPQHF
TRBV18	TRBJ1-2	14	CASSKSLREEGYTF
TRBV6-2/TRBV6-3	TRBJ1-1	13	CASSHRARTEAFF
TRBV9	TRBJ1-2	15	CASSVNREGLRGYTF
TRBV7-9	TRBJ2-7	12	CASSLQGYEQYF
TRBV5-1	TRBJ2-2	15	CASSLWGGNTGELFF
TRBV19	TRBJ1-1	14	CASTQVDRGVMAFF
TRBV29-1	TRBJ2-1	15	CSVLPSMSIRDEQFF
TRBV6-2/TRBV6-3	TRBJ1-1	16	CASSLPGQGISTEAFF
TRBV10-2	TRBJ1-6	16	CASSGGTGTYNSPLHF
TRBV3-1/TRBV3-2	TRBJ1-1	13	CASSHLANTEAFF